This T cell receptor beta chain originates from a study of blood T cell repertoires in COVID-19. Study details: Acute and convalescent COVID-19 samples came from the United States, Italy and Spain.

Original data processing: Reference gene primers were amplified, and this amplification served to estimate nucleated cell counts. Here immunoSEQ multiplex PCR was the method, and the copy in TCRdb shows in-frame clones only, minus some. For V, J and clone size, that table is used; D and trimming come from the DNA. The sample records fewer than 90,000 clones, around 88% being singletons. V gave up 6 bases and J gave up 3 bases; unmatched junction bases: 7. The CDR3 length is 15 residues. The germline CDR1 and CDR2 sequences are WSHSY and SAAADI. The chain links TRBV10-2 to TRBJ2-3; 9 bases map to TRBD2. The sample comprised peripheral blood. The clonotype was recovered from an elderly woman with active or convalescent COVID-19. Written as DNA, the CDR3 is TGCGCCAGCAGCGACCCGGGACTAGCAACAGATACGCAGTATTTT. Translating gives CASSDPGLATDTQYF.